This T cell receptor beta chain was profiled in a study of blood T cell repertoires in COVID-19. Across the whole study: Material from acute and convalescent COVID-19 was sourced from the United States, Italy and Spain. PBMCs, B-cell-depleted T cells, or T cells provided the cDNA or gDNA that made up the material.

Clones were sequenced by immunoSEQ multiplex PCR, and TCRdb holds only the in-frame ones, with some missing. In the table there are under 80,000 clones, approximately 78% of which are singletons. Unmatched junction bases numbered 10, after V lost 5 bases and J lost 3 bases. The CDR3 has 16 amino acids. CDR1 is MNHEY, CDR2 SMNVEV, per germline (reference sequence). The rearrangement links TRBV27 to TRBJ2-7, with TRBD2 matching over 10 bases. This TCR was sampled from an elderly woman with active or convalescent COVID-19. The sequencing input was peripheral blood. CDR3 sequence reads: CASSTPSSGSLYEQYF. As DNA, the CDR3 is TGTGCCAGCAGTACCCCCTCTAGCGGGAGTCTCTACGAGCAGTACTTC.